This T cell receptor beta chain was observed in a study of shared clonotypes between healthy human individuals. About the study: Each donor contributed plates that comprised three CD4 naive, three CD4 memory, two CD8 naive and one CD8 memory.

This clone was detected once. Its antigen is unidentified. Looked up from germline, CDR1 is MDHEN and CDR2 is SYDVKM. This CDR3 spans 15 amino acids. Trimming took 6 bases from V and 14 from J, leaving 23 bases between them. Findings of the study overall: Limited genetic and exposure-history diversity came from having few donors. Naive subsets typically showed greater estimated richness than memory subsets.

DNA at roughly 0.2 ug, about 30,000 T cell genomes, went into sorted-subset replicate PCRs. Clones were sequenced by immunoSEQ multiplex PCR, and TCRdb holds only the in-frame ones, with some missing. The table includes about 2 million clones, 85% to 95% detected once. This chain uses TRBV28 with TRBJ1-6; D remains unclear. This sequence was found in a man between 18 and 35 years old in good health. Sequencing input: naive CD4+ T cells sorted from blood. The subset denotes: CD45RA+ positively selected. The CDR3 spells CASSHAQGRLPTLHF. The DNA of the CDR3 is TGTGCCAGCAGCCATGCCCAAGGCAGACTTCCTACCCTCCACTTT.